This is a list of T cell receptor beta chains from one sample in a study of T cell responses to AZD1222 COVID-19 vaccine. Only in-frame clones appear in the TCRdb table, and some are missing; sequencing was by immunoSEQ multiplex PCR. The sample yields over 65,000 clones, approximately 87% seen once. The sequenced sample was peripheral blood, obtained on day 0 of AZD1222 vaccination. The origin of the receptors is an adult in good health. The CDR3 runs from the conserved cysteine through the conserved F or W. Each record gives: J gene, clone size, V gene, D gene, CDR3 protein, CDR3 DNA. D genes are given only for firm matches. Clone sizes are given selectively: once, few, many, or a class where the clone is expanded.

J: TRBJ2-1; size: NA; V: TRBV28; D: TRBD2; CDR3: CASSLAGARFGSYNEQFF; DNA: TGTGCCAGCAGTTTAGCGGGAGCCAGATTTGGATCCTACAATGAGCAGTTCTTC
J: TRBJ1-5; size: NA; V: TRBV18; D: NA; CDR3: CASSPGGGLYQPQHF; DNA: TGTGCCAGCTCTCCCGGAGGGGGTTTATATCAGCCCCAGCATTTT
J: TRBJ2-2; size: NA; V: TRBV10-3; D: NA; CDR3: CAINEGSTGELFF; DNA: TGTGCCATCAACGAGGGAAGCACCGGGGAGCTGTTTTTT
J: TRBJ1-3; size: NA; V: TRBV9; D: NA; CDR3: CASSSPGRAGNTIYF; DNA: TGTGCCAGCAGCTCCCCGGGCAGGGCCGGAAACACCATATATTTT
J: TRBJ2-7; size: NA; V: TRBV6-5; D: NA; CDR3: CASKTRTPGYEQYF; DNA: TGTGCCAGCAAAACCCGGACCCCAGGGTACGAGCAGTACTTC
J: TRBJ2-5; size: NA; V: TRBV5-1; D: NA; CDR3: CASRKQDYQETQYF; DNA: TGCGCCAGCAGAAAACAGGATTACCAAGAGACCCAGTACTTC
J: TRBJ2-7; size: once; V: TRBV5-1; D: TRBD1; CDR3: CASSYGQVKYEQYF; DNA: TGCGCCAGCAGCTACGGACAGGTGAAGTACGAGCAGTACTTC
J: TRBJ2-3; size: few; V: TRBV11-2; D: TRBD2; CDR3: CASSLDLGRGVEGTQYF; DNA: TGTGCCAGCAGCTTAGATCTTGGGCGGGGGGTCGAAGGTACGCAGTATTTT
J: TRBJ1-3; size: NA; V: TRBV15; D: NA; CDR3: CATSMGANSGNTIYF; DNA: TGTGCCACCAGCATGGGGGCGAACTCTGGAAACACCATATATTTT
J: TRBJ1-1; size: once; V: TRBV11-2; D: NA; CDR3: CASSSMGSPITEAFF; DNA: TGTGCCAGCAGCTCAATGGGGTCTCCTATCACTGAAGCTTTCTTT
J: TRBJ2-5; size: few; V: TRBV6-2/TRBV6-3; D: NA; CDR3: CASSPSKVRETQYF; DNA: TGTGCCAGCAGCCCGTCAAAGGTCAGAGAGACCCAGTACTTC
J: TRBJ2-3; size: NA; V: TRBV10-3; D: TRBD2; CDR3: CAISTLGGDTQYF; DNA: TGTGCCATCAGTACCCTCGGGGGGGATACGCAGTATTTT
J: TRBJ2-2; size: NA; V: TRBV10-3; D: NA; CDR3: CAISAQGNTGELFF; DNA: TGTGCCATCAGTGCGCAGGGGAACACCGGGGAGCTGTTTTTT
J: TRBJ1-2; size: NA; V: TRBV27; D: NA; CDR3: CASSLSIFGPEGYYGYTF; DNA: TGTGCCAGCAGTCTAAGCATTTTCGGGCCCGAGGGGTACTATGGCTACACCTTC
J: TRBJ2-1; size: once; V: TRBV30; D: NA; CDR3: CAWSPRTNEQFF; DNA: TGTGCCTGGAGCCCCCGGACCAATGAGCAGTTCTTC
J: TRBJ1-1; size: NA; V: TRBV29-1; D: TRBD1; CDR3: CSATQGGPNTEAFF; DNA: TGCAGCGCAACCCAAGGGGGCCCGAACACTGAAGCTTTCTTT
J: TRBJ1-2; size: few; V: TRBV12-3/TRBV12-4; D: NA; CDR3: CASSLDGYGYTF; DNA: TGTGCCAGCAGTTTAGACGGCTATGGCTACACCTTC
J: TRBJ1-5; size: NA; V: TRBV5-4; D: TRBD1; CDR3: CASSVYNRGGNQPQHF; DNA: TGTGCCAGCAGCGTTTATAACAGGGGGGGCAATCAGCCCCAGCATTTT
J: TRBJ1-1; size: NA; V: TRBV7-6; D: NA; CDR3: CASSLQAGLNTEAFF; DNA: TGTGCCAGCAGCTTACAGGCTGGGTTGAACACTGAAGCTTTCTTT
J: TRBJ2-3; size: NA; V: TRBV7-8; D: TRBD1; CDR3: CASSLGQGPLTDTQYF; DNA: TGTGCCAGCAGCTTAGGACAGGGGCCCCTCACAGATACGCAGTATTTT
J: TRBJ1-3; size: NA; V: TRBV9; D: NA; CDR3: CASRGGNTIYF; DNA: TGTGCCAGCAGGGGGGGAAACACCATATATTTT
J: TRBJ2-7; size: NA; V: TRBV11-2; D: TRBD1; CDR3: CASSGDRGRQYF; DNA: TGTGCCAGCAGCGGGGACAGGGGGCGGCAGTACTTC
J: TRBJ1-1; size: NA; V: TRBV19; D: TRBD1; CDR3: CASRLITGVNTEAFF; DNA: TGTGCCAGTAGGTTAATAACAGGGGTGAACACTGAAGCTTTCTTT
J: TRBJ1-2; size: NA; V: TRBV7-2; D: NA; CDR3: CASRAGDRGYTF; DNA: TGTGCCAGCAGAGCCGGCGACCGAGGCTACACCTTC
J: TRBJ2-5; size: NA; V: TRBV29-1; D: TRBD1; CDR3: CSVGQGMETQYF; DNA: TGCAGCGTTGGACAGGGGATGGAGACCCAGTACTTC
J: TRBJ2-5; size: NA; V: TRBV5-6; D: TRBD1; CDR3: CASSPWTGERKTQYF; DNA: TGTGCCAGCAGCCCGTGGACAGGGGAGAGGAAGACCCAGTACTTC
J: TRBJ2-3; size: NA; V: TRBV10-3; D: TRBD1; CDR3: CAISSLGGGNTDTQYF; DNA: TGTGCCATCAGCTCTCTAGGGGGCGGAAACACAGATACGCAGTATTTT
J: TRBJ2-2; size: NA; V: TRBV19; D: NA; CDR3: CASTNDGNTGELFF; DNA: TGTGCCAGTACCAACGACGGAAACACCGGGGAGCTGTTTTTT
J: TRBJ1-6; size: NA; V: TRBV30; D: TRBD1; CDR3: CAWSAGGRDSPLHF; DNA: TGTGCCTGGAGTGCAGGGGGCCGGGATTCACCCCTCCACTTT
J: TRBJ1-5; size: few; V: TRBV30; D: NA; CDR3: CAWGRGSPTPQHF; DNA: TGTGCCTGGGGAAGGGGATCCCCCACGCCCCAGCATTTT
J: TRBJ2-7; size: few; V: TRBV19; D: NA; CDR3: CASRIGTSSSYEQYF; DNA: TGTGCCAGTAGAATCGGGACTTCGAGCTCCTACGAGCAGTACTTC
J: TRBJ1-5; size: NA; V: TRBV7-8; D: NA; CDR3: CASSLGSTGNQPQHF; DNA: TGTGCCAGCAGCTTAGGGTCAACCGGCAATCAGCCCCAGCATTTT
J: TRBJ1-6; size: NA; V: TRBV15; D: NA; CDR3: CATQESTANSPLHF; DNA: TGTGCCACCCAAGAGTCGACAGCTAATTCACCCCTCCACTTT
J: TRBJ1-2; size: NA; V: TRBV27; D: NA; CDR3: CASSLQGLYGYTF; DNA: TGTGCCAGCAGTTTGCAGGGGTTGTATGGCTACACCTTC
J: TRBJ2-7; size: NA; V: TRBV13; D: NA; CDR3: CASRLRDHSYEQYF; DNA: TGTGCCAGCAGACTTAGGGACCACTCCTACGAGCAGTACTTC
J: TRBJ2-3; size: NA; V: TRBV10-2; D: TRBD1; CDR3: CASSVTGGGTDTQYF; DNA: TGCGCCAGCAGTGTAACAGGGGGCGGCACAGATACGCAGTATTTT
J: TRBJ2-5; size: NA; V: TRBV25-1; D: NA; CDR3: CASSDPDGRETQYF; DNA: TGTGCCAGCAGTGACCCCGACGGGAGAGAGACCCAGTACTTC
J: TRBJ1-6; size: NA; V: TRBV24-1; D: NA; CDR3: CATSVGGSYNSPLHF; DNA: TGTGCCACCAGTGTTGGAGGCTCCTATAATTCACCCCTCCACTTT
J: TRBJ1-1; size: NA; V: TRBV2; D: TRBD1; CDR3: CASRVTGGGRTEAFF; DNA: TGTGCCAGCAGAGTCACAGGGGGGGGAAGGACTGAAGCTTTCTTT
J: TRBJ1-1; size: NA; V: TRBV29-1; D: NA; CDR3: CSVVKGGSNTEAFF; DNA: TGCAGCGTGGTCAAGGGAGGGTCGAACACTGAAGCTTTCTTT
J: TRBJ1-2; size: NA; V: TRBV4-1; D: NA; CDR3: CASSQEDFSYGYTF; DNA: TGCGCCAGCAGCCAAGAGGATTTCTCCTATGGCTACACCTTC
J: TRBJ1-2; size: NA; V: TRBV29-1; D: NA; CDR3: CSVGGTYGYTF; DNA: TGCAGCGTTGGGGGGACTTATGGCTACACCTTC
J: TRBJ1-1; size: NA; V: TRBV7-9; D: TRBD1; CDR3: CASSDTGGTEAFF; DNA: TGTGCCAGCAGCGATACAGGGGGCACTGAAGCTTTCTTT
J: TRBJ1-5; size: NA; V: TRBV6-5; D: NA; CDR3: CASRQQGGQPQHF; DNA: TGTGCCAGCAGACAACAGGGAGGGCAGCCCCAGCATTTT